This is a list of T cell receptor beta chains from one sample in a study of T-cell memory formation after mild COVID-19. Via MiXCR, TCRdb re-called the 5' RACE reads, giving one row per CDR3 protein. The sample holds about 110,000 distinct CDR3 sequences; under 15% are singletons and the top ten take 25% to 35%. The source material was PBMCs or a T cell subset sorted from them (not recorded which). The receptors stem from an adult woman who had mild COVID-19 (a few samples of this study predate the infection). Cell type and time point are not known. Both conserved end residues are part of each CDR3. A D gene is named only where the DNA matches it firmly. Clone size, where shown, is once, few, many, or a class for clones that have expanded.

DNA: TGTGCCAGCAGCTTAGTTAGGACAGGGCCCTACGAGCAGTACTTC
CDR3: CASSLVRTGPYEQYF
size: NA
J: TRBJ2-7
D: TRBD1
V: TRBV7-9

DNA: TGCAGCGTTGAGTTAGCGGGAGTGATGTACGAGCAGTACTTC
CDR3: CSVELAGVMYEQYF
size: NA
J: TRBJ2-7
D: TRBD2
V: TRBV29-1

DNA: TGTGCCAGCGCCCCCGGTCCAGCGGAGAGTTACGAGCAGTACTTC
CDR3: CASAPGPAESYEQYF
size: few
J: TRBJ2-7
D: NA
V: TRBV9

DNA: TGTGCCAGCAGAAATGCTCCACTAGCGTGGGGAAACATTCAGTACTTC
CDR3: CASRNAPLAWGNIQYF
size: many
J: TRBJ2-4
D: TRBD2
V: TRBV6-2/TRBV6-3

DNA: TGTGCCAGCAGTCATCTCCGGGACGCCTCCTACGAGCAGTACTTC
CDR3: CASSHLRDASYEQYF
size: NA
J: TRBJ2-7
D: NA
V: TRBV12-3/TRBV12-4

DNA: TGCGCCAGCAGCCAAGGGGGGGGGGCAGCTCAGCCCCAGCATTTT
CDR3: CASSQGGGAAQPQHF
size: NA
J: TRBJ1-5
D: NA
V: TRBV4-1

DNA: TGTGCCAGCAGTCCCAGCGGGGGCACAGATACGCAGTATTTT
CDR3: CASSPSGGTDTQYF
size: many
J: TRBJ2-3
D: TRBD2
V: TRBV12-3/TRBV12-4

DNA: TGTGCCAGCGAATCGACTCCAGGGAGACAAGAGACCCAGTACTTC
CDR3: CASESTPGRQETQYF
size: few
J: TRBJ2-5
D: NA
V: TRBV7-2

DNA: TGCGCCAGCAGCTGGGGGCACCCTAGCACAGATACGCAGTATTTT
CDR3: CASSWGHPSTDTQYF
size: few
J: TRBJ2-3
D: NA
V: TRBV4-3

DNA: TGCGCCAGCAGCTTGGTTGGGACAAACAATAAGAGCTACACCTTC
CDR3: CASSLVGTNNKSYTF
size: few
J: TRBJ1-2
D: NA
V: TRBV5-1

DNA: TGCGCCAGCAGAGTAGACAGGTCCTTGGCCGAGCAGTACTTC
CDR3: CASRVDRSLAEQYF
size: few
J: TRBJ2-7
D: NA
V: TRBV5-1

DNA: TGTGCCAGCAGTTTTATGCCAGGAGACTACAATGAGCAGTTCTTC
CDR3: CASSFMPGDYNEQFF
size: few
J: TRBJ2-1
D: NA
V: TRBV27

DNA: TGCGCCAGCAGTTCAGGGGACGTGGGCTCAGATACGCAGTATTTT
CDR3: CASSSGDVGSDTQYF
size: NA
J: TRBJ2-3
D: NA
V: TRBV5-1

DNA: TGCAGTGCTAGAGATCAGGGTGCCACTGAAGCTTTCTTT
CDR3: CSARDQGATEAFF
size: few
J: TRBJ1-1
D: NA
V: TRBV20-1

DNA: TGTGCCAGCAGCTCTGTCACAGGGTACGAGCAGTACTTC
CDR3: CASSSVTGYEQYF
size: many
J: TRBJ2-7
D: NA
V: TRBV7-9

DNA: TGCAGCGTTGGACAGAGCTCCTACGAGCAGTACTTC
CDR3: CSVGQSSYEQYF
size: NA
J: TRBJ2-7
D: NA
V: TRBV29-1

DNA: TGTGCCAGCTCACCCCCGCGAGCGGGGGGCTACAATGAGCAGTTCTTC
CDR3: CASSPPRAGGYNEQFF
size: NA
J: TRBJ2-1
D: TRBD2
V: TRBV18

DNA: TGTGCCAGTAGTATTACAGGGACCCAAGAGACCCAGTACTTC
CDR3: CASSITGTQETQYF
size: few
J: TRBJ2-5
D: NA
V: TRBV19

DNA: TGCGCCAGCAGCCAGGAGGGGCCGGCCTTAGCTAACTATGGCTACACCTTC
CDR3: CASSQEGPALANYGYTF
size: NA
J: TRBJ1-2
D: NA
V: TRBV4-1

DNA: TGTGCCAGCCAGGAGACTAGCGTATACGAGCAGTACTTC
CDR3: CASQETSVYEQYF
size: NA
J: TRBJ2-7
D: TRBD2
V: TRBV2

DNA: TGCAGCGTTGAAGACCCGGAACAGGGGGCCTACGAGCAGTACTTC
CDR3: CSVEDPEQGAYEQYF
size: few
J: TRBJ2-7
D: TRBD1
V: TRBV29-1

DNA: TGTGCCAGCAGTGCCTTGGACAGCTCTAGCACAGATACGCAGTATTTT
CDR3: CASSALDSSSTDTQYF
size: NA
J: TRBJ2-3
D: NA
V: TRBV25-1

DNA: TGTGCCAGCAGCTTGGCATTCGACACTCAAAGAACCTACGAGCAGTACTTC
CDR3: CASSLAFDTQRTYEQYF
size: NA
J: TRBJ2-7
D: NA
V: TRBV5-6

DNA: TGTGCCAGCAGCCCCCGTCCCGTGGGGTACGAGCAGTACTTC
CDR3: CASSPRPVGYEQYF
size: NA
J: TRBJ2-7
D: NA
V: TRBV9

DNA: TGTGCCAGCAGCCCCGAGACCGGAACCCCTTTCAATGAGCAGTTCTTC
CDR3: CASSPETGTPFNEQFF
size: few
J: TRBJ2-1
D: NA
V: TRBV7-3

DNA: TGTGCCACCAGTGATTCGACTAGGCACAATGAGCAGTTCTTC
CDR3: CATSDSTRHNEQFF
size: NA
J: TRBJ2-1
D: NA
V: TRBV24-1

DNA: TGTGCCAGCTCACCATCCCCTAATAGGGGGACGGAGCAGTTCTTC
CDR3: CASSPSPNRGTEQFF
size: few
J: TRBJ2-1
D: NA
V: TRBV18

DNA: TGTGCCAGCAGTTTACTGGTGGGAGGGCCGGGGAATGAGCAGTTCTTC
CDR3: CASSLLVGGPGNEQFF
size: NA
J: TRBJ2-1
D: TRBD2
V: TRBV12-3/TRBV12-4

DNA: TGTGCCACCAGCAGAGACCGGACAGGGTACCAGCCCCAGCATTTT
CDR3: CATSRDRTGYQPQHF
size: NA
J: TRBJ1-5
D: TRBD1
V: TRBV15

DNA: TGCGCCAGCAGCTCGACAGGAGATGAGCAGTTCTTC
CDR3: CASSSTGDEQFF
size: NA
J: TRBJ2-1
D: NA
V: TRBV5-1

DNA: TGCGCCAGCAGCCAAGGCGGCGGAGGCTACGAGACCCAGTACTTC
CDR3: CASSQGGGGYETQYF
size: NA
J: TRBJ2-5
D: NA
V: TRBV4-3

DNA: TGCAGCGTTGATCGGGATCCCACTGAAGCTTTCTTT
CDR3: CSVDRDPTEAFF
size: many
J: TRBJ1-1
D: NA
V: TRBV29-1

DNA: TGTGCCAGCAGCGACCCGGCGACAGGGGCCTACAATGAGCAGTTCTTC
CDR3: CASSDPATGAYNEQFF
size: NA
J: TRBJ2-1
D: TRBD1
V: TRBV11-2

DNA: TGTGCCAGCAACAACCGGGACAGGGGGATCTACGAGCAGTACTTC
CDR3: CASNNRDRGIYEQYF
size: few
J: TRBJ2-7
D: TRBD1
V: TRBV6-5

DNA: TGTGCCAGCAGCCACGGCCCCCAGTCTGAAAAACTGTTTTTT
CDR3: CASSHGPQSEKLFF
size: NA
J: TRBJ1-4
D: NA
V: TRBV14

DNA: TGCAGCGTTCAGGGTCCCGGCACCGGGGAGCTGTTTTTT
CDR3: CSVQGPGTGELFF
size: few
J: TRBJ2-2
D: NA
V: TRBV29-1

DNA: TGTGCCAGCAGCCGAAACCCGGGACTAGCGGGAGTAAGGCAAGAGACCCAGTACTTC
CDR3: CASSRNPGLAGVRQETQYF
size: NA
J: TRBJ2-5
D: TRBD2
V: TRBV7-3

DNA: TGTGCCAGCAGCCCGGGACATAACTACGAGCAGTACTTC
CDR3: CASSPGHNYEQYF
size: NA
J: TRBJ2-7
D: NA
V: TRBV27

DNA: TGTGCCATCAGTGAGTCAGCCAATACAGGGGATCTTGAGACCCAGTACTTC
CDR3: CAISESANTGDLETQYF
size: few
J: TRBJ2-5
D: TRBD1
V: TRBV10-3

DNA: TGTGCCAGCAGCCTTCCGGGACTGGACACAGATACGCAGTATTTT
CDR3: CASSLPGLDTDTQYF
size: few
J: TRBJ2-3
D: NA
V: TRBV3-1

DNA: TGTGCCAGCAGCCCCCGCTCCGGGACAGGGAACTACGAGCAGTACTTC
CDR3: CASSPRSGTGNYEQYF
size: NA
J: TRBJ2-7
D: TRBD1
V: TRBV9

DNA: TGTGCCAGCAGCATCCATCCGTACGAGCAGTACTTC
CDR3: CASSIHPYEQYF
size: NA
J: TRBJ2-7
D: NA
V: TRBV13

DNA: TGTGCCAGCAGCTTAGATATGGCCGGGTCCCCCTACGAGCAGTACTTC
CDR3: CASSLDMAGSPYEQYF
size: NA
J: TRBJ2-7
D: NA
V: TRBV7-6

DNA: TGTGCCACCAGTGATTCGGACAGGGATCGGCGGTACTTC
CDR3: CATSDSDRDRRYF
size: NA
J: TRBJ2-7
D: TRBD1
V: TRBV24-1

DNA: TGTGCCAGCAGCCTCCGGGACAGGAACACCGGGGAGCTGTTTTTT
CDR3: CASSLRDRNTGELFF
size: few
J: TRBJ2-2
D: TRBD1
V: TRBV4-2

DNA: TGTGCCAGCAGCGGGGTAGCGGGAGTCTGGGCAGATACGCAGTATTTT
CDR3: CASSGVAGVWADTQYF
size: NA
J: TRBJ2-3
D: TRBD2
V: TRBV11-2

DNA: TGTGCCAGCAGGACACTAGCGGGAGGCCCGGAGCAGTTCTTC
CDR3: CASRTLAGGPEQFF
size: NA
J: TRBJ2-1
D: TRBD2
V: TRBV6-2/TRBV6-3

DNA: TGTGCCAGCAGCGTAGACGGCGGGAACACTGAAGCTTTCTTT
CDR3: CASSVDGGNTEAFF
size: NA
J: TRBJ1-1
D: NA
V: TRBV9